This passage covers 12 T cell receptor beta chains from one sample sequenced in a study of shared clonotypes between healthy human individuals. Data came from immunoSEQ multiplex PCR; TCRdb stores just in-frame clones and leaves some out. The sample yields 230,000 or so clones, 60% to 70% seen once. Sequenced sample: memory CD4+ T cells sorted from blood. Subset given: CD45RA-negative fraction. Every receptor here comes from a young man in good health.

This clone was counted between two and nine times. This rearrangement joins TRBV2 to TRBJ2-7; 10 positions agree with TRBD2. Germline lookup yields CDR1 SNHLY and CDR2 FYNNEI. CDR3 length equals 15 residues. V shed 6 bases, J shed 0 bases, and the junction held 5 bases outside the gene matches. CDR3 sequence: CASSAAGGTSYEQYF. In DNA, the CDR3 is TGTGCCAGCAGCGCAGCGGGAGGGACCTCCTACGAGCAGTACTTC.

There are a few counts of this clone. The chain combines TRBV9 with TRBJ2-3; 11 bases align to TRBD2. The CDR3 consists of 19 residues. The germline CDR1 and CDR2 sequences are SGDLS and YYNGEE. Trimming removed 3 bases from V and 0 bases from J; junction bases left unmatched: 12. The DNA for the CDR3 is TGTGCCAGCAGCGACCCTCGGGGACTAGCGGAGTCGAGCACAGATACGCAGTATTTT. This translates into CASSDPRGLAESSTDTQYF.

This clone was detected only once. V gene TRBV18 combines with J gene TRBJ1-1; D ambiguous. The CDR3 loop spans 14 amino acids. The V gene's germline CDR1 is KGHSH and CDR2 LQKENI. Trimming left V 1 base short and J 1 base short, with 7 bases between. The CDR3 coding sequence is TGTGCCAGCTCACCACTGAGCAGGAACACTGAAGCTTTCTTT. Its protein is CASSPLSRNTEAFF.

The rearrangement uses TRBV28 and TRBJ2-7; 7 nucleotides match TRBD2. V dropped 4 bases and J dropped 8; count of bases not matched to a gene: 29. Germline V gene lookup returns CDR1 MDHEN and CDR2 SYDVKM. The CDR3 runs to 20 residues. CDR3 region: CASSSPPGDYRRGDRGQQYF. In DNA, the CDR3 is TGTGCCAGCAGTTCACCCCCCGGGGACTACCGCCGGGGTGATCGTGGCCAGCAGTACTTC.

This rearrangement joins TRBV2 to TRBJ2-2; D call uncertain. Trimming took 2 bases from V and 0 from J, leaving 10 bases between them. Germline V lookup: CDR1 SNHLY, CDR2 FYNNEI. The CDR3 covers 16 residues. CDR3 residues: CASSEKGLANTGELFF. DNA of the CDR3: TGTGCCAGCAGTGAAAAGGGTCTCGCGAACACCGGGGAGCTGTTTTTT.

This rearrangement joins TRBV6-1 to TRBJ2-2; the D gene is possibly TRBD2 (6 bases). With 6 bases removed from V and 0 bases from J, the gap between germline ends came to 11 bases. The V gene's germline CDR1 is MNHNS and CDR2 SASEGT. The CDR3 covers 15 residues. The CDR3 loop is CASSLWGANTGELFF. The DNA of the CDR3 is TGTGCCAGCAGCCTTTGGGGGGCGAACACCGGGGAGCTGTTTTTT.

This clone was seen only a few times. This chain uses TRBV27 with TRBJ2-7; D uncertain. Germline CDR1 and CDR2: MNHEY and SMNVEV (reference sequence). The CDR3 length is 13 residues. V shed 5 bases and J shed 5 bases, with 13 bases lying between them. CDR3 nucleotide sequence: TGTGCCAGCAGTCCTCGGGTTAGCAACGAGCAGTACTTC. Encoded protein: CASSPRVSNEQYF.

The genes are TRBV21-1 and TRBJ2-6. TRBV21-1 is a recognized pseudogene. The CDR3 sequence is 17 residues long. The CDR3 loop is CASSNRDGRSGANVLTF. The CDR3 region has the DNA TGTGCCAGCAGCAACCGGGACGGTCGCTCTGGGGCCAACGTCCTGACTTTC.

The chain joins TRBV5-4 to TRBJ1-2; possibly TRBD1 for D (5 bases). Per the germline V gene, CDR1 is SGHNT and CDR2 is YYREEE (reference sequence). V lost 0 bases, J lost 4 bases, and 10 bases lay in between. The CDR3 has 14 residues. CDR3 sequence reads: CASSLDRISYGYTF. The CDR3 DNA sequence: TGTGCCAGCAGCTTGGACAGGATTTCCTATGGCTACACCTTC.

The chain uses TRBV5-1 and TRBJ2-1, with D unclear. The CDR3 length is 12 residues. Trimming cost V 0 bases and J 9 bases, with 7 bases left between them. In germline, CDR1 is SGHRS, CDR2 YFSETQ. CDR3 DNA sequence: TGCGCCAGCAGCTTGGCCCTCTCTGAGCAGTTCTTC. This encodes CASSLALSEQFF.

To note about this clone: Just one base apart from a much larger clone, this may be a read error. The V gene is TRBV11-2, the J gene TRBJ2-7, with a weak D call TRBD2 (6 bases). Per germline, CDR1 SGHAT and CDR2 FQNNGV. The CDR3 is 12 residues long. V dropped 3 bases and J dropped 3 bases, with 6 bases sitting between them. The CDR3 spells CASSFGGYEQYF. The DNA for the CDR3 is TGTGCCAGCAGCTTCGGGGGCTACGAGCAGTACTTC.

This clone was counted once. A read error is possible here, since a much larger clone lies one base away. DNA for the CDR3: TGCGCCAGCAGCTTGGGGGCAACGACAGGGAACCAAGAGACCCAGCACTTC. It codes for CASSLGATTGNQETQHF. The gene calls are TRBV5-1 and TRBJ2-5; 7 bases match TRBD1. The CDR3 extends over 17 amino acids. Germline CDR1 reads SGHRS; CDR2 reads YFSETQ.